This TCR beta chain was recorded in a study of blood T cell repertoires in COVID-19. Overall study context: The samples span acute and convalescent COVID-19 from the United States, Italy and Spain.

This clone was seen only once. Patients in Seattle were enrolled during active infection, then followed longitudinally. CDR1 is SGHTA, CDR2 FQGNSA, per germline. This CDR3 is built from 17 residues. Trimming removed 3 bases from V and 7 bases from J; junction bases left unmatched: 14. Method: immunoSEQ multiplex PCR; TCRdb's copy keeps in-frame clones and lacks some. Of approximately 500,000 clones in the sample, roughly 87% are singletons; the top ten hold roughly 0.84%. The J gene is TRBJ2-1, the V gene TRBV7-2; 8 nucleotides align to TRBD2. The TCR comes from a man younger than 30 with COVID-19, enrolled during active disease. Sequenced material: peripheral blood. CDR3 nucleotides: TGTGCCAGCAGCTTTGGTTCGCCGGGACTAGTGGCTAATGAGCAGTTCTTC. Encoded protein: CASSFGSPGLVANEQFF. Combining the CDR3 with reference TRBV7-2 and TRBJ2-1 gives the whole variable domain GAGVSQSPSNKVTEKGKDVELRCDPISGHTALYWYRQSLGQGLEFLIYFQGNSAPDKSGLPSDRFSAERTGGSVSTLTIQRTQQEDSAVYLCASSFGSPGLVANEQFFGPGTRLTVL.